This T cell receptor (beta chain) appears in the sequencing data of a study of blood T cell repertoires in COVID-19. Study-level background: Italy, Spain and the United States were the sources of the convalescent and acute COVID-19 samples.

In the original analysis: Amplification from reference gene primers served as the basis for estimated nucleated cell counts. The repertoire was sequenced with immunoSEQ multiplex PCR; TCRdb's copy has only in-frame clones and lacks some. V and J calls and clone size come straight from that table; D and trimming were deduced from the DNA. The sample lists roughly 350,000 clones; less than 85% were seen once. V lost 7 bases to trimming and J lost 0 bases; unmatched junction nucleotides: 6. CDR1 MNHEY and CDR2 SVGAGI come from the germline V gene. This CDR3 is 15 amino acids long. Sample: peripheral blood. The receptor was isolated from a woman under 30 with acute or convalescent COVID-19. This chain links TRBV6-5 with TRBJ2-3; the match to TRBD1 covers 8 bases. The CDR3: CASTSDRESTDTQYF. CDR3 nucleotides: TGTGCCAGCACCTCGGACAGGGAGAGCACAGATACGCAGTATTTT.